The present T cell receptor (beta chain) was sequenced within a study of shared clonotypes between healthy human individuals. On the study more broadly: Every donor yielded three CD4 naive, three CD4 memory, two CD8 naive and one CD8 memory plate. Points from the study as a whole: There were few donors, and this limited the genetic and exposure-history diversity represented.

Sequencing was performed with immunoSEQ multiplex PCR; in TCRdb, only in-frame clones are kept and a portion is missing. The data contain some 2,400,000 clones, roughly 95% of them singletons. There are 13 residues in the CDR3. The V and J ends lost 2 bases and 3 bases, in that order; junction bases with no gene match: 1. Germline-derived CDR1 and CDR2 are SGHNT and YYREEE (reference sequence). Of note for this clone: Its antigen is unknown. A much larger clone is a single base away; this may be a read error. At the DNA level, this CDR3 is encoded by other sequences in the same sample as well.

This sequence joins TRBV5-4 and TRBJ2-7, with 8 positions matching TRBD2. Sequencing was performed on naive CD4+ T cells sorted from blood. Subset: CD45RA+ positively selected. The sequence derives from a man between 18 and 35 years old in good health. CDR3 coding DNA: TGTGCCAGCAGCTTAGCGGGGGTCTACGAGCAGTACTTC. Encoded protein: CASSLAGVYEQYF.